Following are 6 T cell receptor beta chains from one sample sequenced in a study of OX40 agonist ivuxolimab in advanced cancers. Profiled with immunoSEQ multiplex PCR; TCRdb holds only in-frame clones, not every one. Of roughly 90,000 clones in the sample, roughly 94% were seen once. Here the sequenced sample was CD4+ or CD8+ T cells sorted from blood, taken in a trial of the OX40 agonist ivuxolimab. These receptors were obtained from an adult with an advanced solid tumor such as melanoma, head and neck, liver or kidney cancer.

The J gene is TRBJ1-2, the V gene TRBV5-1; TRBD1 matches at 7 bases. Trimming removed 4 bases from V and 4 bases from J; junction bases left unmatched: 4. This CDR3 is built from 13 residues. The V gene's germline CDR1 is SGHRS and CDR2 YFSETQ. The CDR3 here is CASSRAGGYGYTF. The DNA of the CDR3 is TGCGCCAGCAGCAGAGCAGGGGGCTATGGCTACACCTTC.

The V call is TRBV29-1, the J call TRBJ2-3, with TRBD1 matching 7 bases. This CDR3 contains 14 residues. V gave up 7 bases and J gave up 1 base; unmatched junction bases: 8. Germline lookup yields CDR1 SQVTM and CDR2 ANQGSEA. The CDR3 bases are TGCAGCGCTAGTTACAGGGGAGGCACAGATACGCAGTATTTT. It specifies CSASYRGGTDTQYF.

The chain has TRBV19 and TRBJ2-6, with a possible D match to TRBD1 (7 bases). With 6 bases removed from V and 2 bases from J, the gap between germline ends came to 17 bases. Germline CDR1 reads LNHDA; CDR2 reads SQIVND (reference sequence). The CDR3 covers 17 residues. The CDR3 DNA follows: TGTGCCAGTAGATACAAACCAGGGGGGCCTGGGGCCAACGTCCTGACTTTC. Its translation: CASRYKPGGPGANVLTF.

The V and J genes are TRBV13 and TRBJ2-3, with 9 bases that match TRBD2. CDR1 PRHDT and CDR2 FYEKMQ come from the germline V gene (reference sequence). The CDR3 spans 14 residues. The trim removed 8 bases at V and 1 base at J, leaving 4 bases unmatched. In DNA form, the CDR3 reads TGTGCCAGCCCTAGCGGGGTCGGCACAGATACGCAGTATTTT. Its protein is CASPSGVGTDTQYF. The whole variable domain, remainder taken from reference TRBV13 and TRBJ2-3, is AAGVIQSPRHLIKEKRETATLKCYPIPRHDTVYWYQQGPGQDPQFLISFYEKMQSDKGSIPDRFSAQQFSDYHSELNMSSLELGDSALYFCASPSGVGTDTQYFGPGTRLTVL.

This chain uses TRBV15 with TRBJ2-1; the D is unclear. V lost 0 bases and J lost 0, with 6 bases in between. This CDR3 spans 15 amino acids. The germline CDR1 and CDR2 sequences are LNHNV and YYDKDF (reference sequence). The CDR3 spells CATSRERSSYNEQFF. CDR3 bases: TGTGCCACCAGCAGAGAGAGGAGCTCCTACAATGAGCAGTTCTTC.

The chain has TRBV27 and TRBJ2-5; 11 bases match TRBD2. Germline CDR1 reads MNHEY; CDR2 reads SMNVEV (reference sequence). The CDR3 has 15 residues. Trimming cost V 3 bases and J 7 bases; bases outside gene matches: 7. The CDR3 is CASSLSSGGSGTQYF. In nucleotides, the CDR3 is TGTGCCAGCAGTTTGTCTAGCGGGGGGTCAGGGACCCAGTACTTC.